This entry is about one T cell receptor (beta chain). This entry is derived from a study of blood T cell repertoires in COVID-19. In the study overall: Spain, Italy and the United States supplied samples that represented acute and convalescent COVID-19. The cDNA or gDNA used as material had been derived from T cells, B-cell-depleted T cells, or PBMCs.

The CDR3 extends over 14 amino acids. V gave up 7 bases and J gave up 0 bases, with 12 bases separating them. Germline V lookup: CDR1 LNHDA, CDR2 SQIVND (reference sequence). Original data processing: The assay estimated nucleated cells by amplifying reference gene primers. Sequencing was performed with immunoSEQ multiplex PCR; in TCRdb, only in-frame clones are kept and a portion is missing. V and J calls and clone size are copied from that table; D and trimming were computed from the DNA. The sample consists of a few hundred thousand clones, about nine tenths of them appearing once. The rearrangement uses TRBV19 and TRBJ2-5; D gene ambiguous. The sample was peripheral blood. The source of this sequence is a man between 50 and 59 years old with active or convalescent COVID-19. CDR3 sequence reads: CASTPTRNQETQYF. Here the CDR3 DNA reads TGTGCCAGTACCCCGACACGGAACCAAGAGACCCAGTACTTC.